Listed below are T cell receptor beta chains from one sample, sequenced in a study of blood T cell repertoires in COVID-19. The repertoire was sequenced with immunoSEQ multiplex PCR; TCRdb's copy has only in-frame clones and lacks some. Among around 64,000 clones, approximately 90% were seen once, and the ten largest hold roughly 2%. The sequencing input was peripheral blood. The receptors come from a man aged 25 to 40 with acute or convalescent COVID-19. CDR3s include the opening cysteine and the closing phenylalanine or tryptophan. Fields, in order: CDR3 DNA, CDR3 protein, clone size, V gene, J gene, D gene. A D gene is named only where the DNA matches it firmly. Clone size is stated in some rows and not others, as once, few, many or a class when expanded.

TGTGCCAGCAGCGATGCAGGGGTACATGAGCAGTTCTTC	CASSDAGVHEQFF	few	TRBV12-3/TRBV12-4	TRBJ2-1	.
TGTGCCATCAGTGAGGGCAGGGGTCGCTACAATGAGCAGTTCTTC	CAISEGRGRYNEQFF	.	TRBV10-3	TRBJ2-1	.
TGTGCAAGTCGCCTCTCTTGGCCCTCCACAGATACGCAGTATTTT	CASRLSWPSTDTQYF	few	TRBV12-2	TRBJ2-3	.
TGTGCCAGCAGTTACTCGGGTCAGGTCTACGAGCAGTACTTC	CASSYSGQVYEQYF	.	TRBV6-2/TRBV6-3	TRBJ2-7	.
TGTGCCAGCAGCCTCATCCGGGACAAGGGTCGTAAAGGGGCCAACGTCCTGACTTTC	CASSLIRDKGRKGANVLTF	.	TRBV5-6	TRBJ2-6	.
TGCGCCAGCAGCCACAGGACTAGCGGGAGCGATGAGCAGTTCTTC	CASSHRTSGSDEQFF	.	TRBV4-3	TRBJ2-1	TRBD2
TGTGCCAGCCGGGACAAACTAACTAATGAAAAACTGTTTTTT	CASRDKLTNEKLFF	few	TRBV6-5	TRBJ1-4	.
TGCGCCAGCAGCTCCGGACAGGGGATTGAGCAGTTCTTC	CASSSGQGIEQFF	.	TRBV5-1	TRBJ2-1	TRBD1
TGCAGCGTTGAAGGGCGGACTGGTTACACAGATACGCAGTATTTT	CSVEGRTGYTDTQYF	once	TRBV29-1	TRBJ2-3	.
TGTGCCAGCAGTTACCCCGCGGCGGCAAAGTACAATGAGCAGTTCTTC	CASSYPAAAKYNEQFF	.	TRBV6-5	TRBJ2-1	.
TGTGCCAGCAGCTTGGCGGGGATCTGGTACACTGAAGCTTTCTTT	CASSLAGIWYTEAFF	.	TRBV5-6	TRBJ1-1	.
TGTGCCAGCAGCTTATCCCGTGACAATGAGCAGTTCTTC	CASSLSRDNEQFF	.	TRBV12-3/TRBV12-4	TRBJ2-1	.
TGTGCCATCAGTACAGGGCTCCGAGAAGCTTTCTTT	CAISTGLREAFF	.	TRBV10-3	TRBJ1-1	.
TGTGCCAGCACCATGAACAGGGGAAGGGAGACCCAGTACTTC	CASTMNRGRETQYF	.	TRBV5-4	TRBJ2-5	TRBD1
TGTGCCAGCAGCCACCGACAGGGAAGCACTGAAGCTTTCTTT	CASSHRQGSTEAFF	once	TRBV3-1/TRBV3-2	TRBJ1-1	TRBD1
TGTGCCAGCACCAACCTCGGGGACAGGAGATTGAACACTGAAGCTTTCTTT	CASTNLGDRRLNTEAFF	few	TRBV7-9	TRBJ1-1	TRBD1
TGCGCCAGCAGCCAGGTGCGACAGCCCCCGAACACCGGGGAGCTGTTTTTT	CASSQVRQPPNTGELFF	.	TRBV4-1	TRBJ2-2	.
TGTGCCAGCAGCCAAGATATCGGCAGGGACTACGAGCAGTACTTC	CASSQDIGRDYEQYF	.	TRBV14	TRBJ2-7	.
TGTGCCAGCAGTCCTACCAGGGACAGGGGGGCTGAAGCTTTCTTT	CASSPTRDRGAEAFF	once	TRBV6-6	TRBJ1-1	TRBD1
TGTGCCAGCAGCCCAACAGGGAATAGAAATGAGCAGTTCTTC	CASSPTGNRNEQFF	.	TRBV11-2	TRBJ2-1	.
TGTGCCATCGGTAATGACAGGGGACTTTTTTCCGGGGAGCTGTTTTTT	CAIGNDRGLFSGELFF	.	TRBV10-3	TRBJ2-2	TRBD1
TGTGCCAGCAGCCGGACTAGCGGGAGGGCCGATACGCAGTATTTT	CASSRTSGRADTQYF	.	TRBV5-8	TRBJ2-3	TRBD2